Below are 21 T cell receptor beta chains sequenced from a single sample in a study of blood T cell repertoires in COVID-19 (dated by TCRdb to the early 2020s). The method behind the library was the immunoSEQ multiplex PCR assay. The source is immuneACCESS, and TCRdb retained only in-frame sequences with V and J called. Part of the clones is not carried over; for the studies checked, unresolved V genes explain less than half of this, and the remainder is unexplained. Here the sample has fewer than 150,000 clones; around nine tenths occur a single time. More than 4% of the sample lies in the top ten. Sequencing input: peripheral blood. The receptor source for this set is a woman aged 40 to 55 with acute or convalescent COVID-19.

This clone occurred once. The chain has TRBV7-9 and TRBJ1-4; D is perhaps TRBD1 (5 bases). Trimming pared 7 bases from V and 8 bases from J, leaving 17 bases between. This CDR3 has 14 amino acids. Germline-derived CDR1 and CDR2 are SEHNR and FQNEAQ (reference sequence). CDR3 residues: CASTTRGGEEKLFF. The CDR3 DNA reads as TGTGCCAGCACCACTAGGGGAGGCGAGGAAAAACTGTTTTTT.

The rearrangement uses TRBV10-1 and TRBJ1-5, with TRBD1 as a possible D gene (6 bases). Germline V lookup: CDR1 WNHNN, CDR2 SYGVQD (reference sequence). Deletions cut 6 bases from V and 6 bases from J, with 12 bases between. The CDR3 covers 13 residues. CDR3 nucleotide sequence: TGCGCCAGCAGAGGGGGTATTGCTCAGCCCCAGCATTTT. It is translated as CASRGGIAQPQHF.

The CDR3 DNA reads TGTGCCTGGAGGCCCTGGACAGGGGGCTATGAAAAACTGTTTTTT. Protein sequence: CAWRPWTGGYEKLFF. The chain employs TRBV30 and TRBJ1-4, with TRBD1 identical over 11 bases. Germline trimming cut 3 bases from V and 6 bases from J; bases unmatched to any gene: 6. Germline V lookup: CDR1 GTSNPN, CDR2 SVGIG (reference sequence). This CDR3 is 15 amino acids long.

This clone was seen a few times. V and J are TRBV20-1 and TRBJ2-7, with a tentative D call TRBD1 (5 bases). Per germline, CDR1 DFQATT and CDR2 SNEGSKA (reference sequence). The V gene lost 5 bases and the J gene lost 1 base, with 6 bases spanning the gap. The CDR3 covers 11 residues. The CDR3 coding sequence is TGCAGTGCTGCAGGGTCCTACGAGCAGTACTTC. Residues: CSAAGSYEQYF.

V and J are TRBV7-9 and TRBJ2-3; TRBD2 matches at 7 bases. V gave up 2 bases and J gave up 3 bases; unmatched junction bases: 8. Germline CDR1 and CDR2: SEHNR and FQNEAQ (reference sequence). This CDR3 contains 16 residues. The CDR3 spells CASSLTAGVGTDTQYF. The CDR3 DNA follows: TGTGCCAGCAGCTTAACGGCGGGAGTGGGAACAGATACGCAGTATTTT.

This clone was counted once. This sequence joins TRBV6-5 and TRBJ1-2; perhaps TRBD1 as D (6 bases). Germline CDR1 MNHEY, CDR2 SVGAGI. V lost 8 bases and J lost 5, with 12 bases in between. This CDR3 spans 12 amino acids. The CDR3 sequence is CASGQMGYGYTF. CDR3 nucleotide sequence: TGTGCCAGCGGACAGATGGGGTATGGCTACACCTTC.

This clone was counted a few times. The genes are TRBV6-5 and TRBJ2-3; 9 positions match TRBD2. The junction had 4 bases not matched to a gene; V was cut back by 2 bases and J by 1 base. The CDR3 loop spans 16 amino acids. From germline, CDR1 is MNHEY and CDR2 SVGAGI. This chain's CDR3 is CASSYIRTSGTDTQYF. The CDR3 DNA sequence: TGTGCCAGCAGTTACATTCGGACTAGCGGCACAGATACGCAGTATTTT.

The J gene is TRBJ2-1, the V gene TRBV3-1 (or the pseudogene TRBV3-2); 10 bases map to TRBD2. V was pared by 6 bases and J by 4 bases, with 18 bases of the junction left unmatched. Germline-derived CDR1 and CDR2 are LGHDT and YNNKEL (reference sequence). The CDR3 covers 19 residues. CDR3 in amino acids: CASRPPGSGRARGYNEQFF. CDR3 nucleotide sequence: TGTGCCAGCAGGCCTCCTGGGAGCGGGAGGGCCCGGGGGTACAATGAGCAGTTCTTC.

This clone has only one observation. The chain links TRBV30 to TRBJ1-2; 7 bases match TRBD1. Germline V gene lookup returns CDR1 GTSNPN and CDR2 SVGIG (reference sequence). After removal of 4 bases from V and 3 bases from J, the junction contained 5 bases not matched to a gene. The CDR3 sequence is 13 residues long. DNA for the CDR3: TGTGCCTGGAACCAGGGGGACCACTATGGCTACACCTTC. It codes for CAWNQGDHYGYTF.

This sequence joins TRBV4-3 and TRBJ2-5; the D gene is possibly TRBD2 (5 bases). The CDR3 length is 14 residues. Germline values: CDR1 LGHNA, CDR2 YSLEER. V was pared by 0 bases and J by 2 bases, with 7 bases between. The CDR3 region is CASSQDLAQETQYF. In nucleotides, the CDR3 is TGCGCCAGCAGCCAAGACCTAGCTCAAGAGACCCAGTACTTC.

The chain carries TRBV12-3 or TRBV12-4 and TRBJ1-1, with D tentatively TRBD1 (6 bases). With 5 bases removed from V and 7 bases from J, the gap between germline ends came to 14 bases. This CDR3 region has 13 residues. CDR3 region: CASSPTGVLEAFF. The CDR3 DNA sequence: TGTGCCAGCAGTCCGACAGGAGTACTTGAAGCTTTCTTT.

This clone came up once. The J gene is TRBJ1-2, the V gene TRBV2, with 7 bases identical to TRBD1. This CDR3 is built from 13 residues. Per germline, CDR1 SNHLY and CDR2 FYNNEI. V shed 7 bases and J 4 bases; nucleotides not matched to a gene: 6. This chain's CDR3 is CASTAGQPYGYTF. The CDR3 DNA is TGTGCCAGCACCGCGGGACAGCCCTATGGCTACACCTTC.

The chain has TRBV5-4 and TRBJ2-2, with 7 bases lining up with TRBD2. V was clipped by 0 bases and J by 0 bases; unmatched bases: 2. The germline V gene has CDR1 SGHNT and CDR2 YYREEE (reference sequence). This CDR3 spans 16 amino acids. The CDR3 DNA reads as TGTGCCAGCAGCTTGGCGGGAGGCGCGAACACCGGGGAGCTGTTTTTT. Translating it yields CASSLAGGANTGELFF.

The chain links TRBV5-6 to TRBJ1-1; unclear D gene. Per the germline V gene, CDR1 is SGHDT and CDR2 is YYEEEE. The germline V and J ends were trimmed by 4 bases and 5 bases, with 6 bases remaining between them. This CDR3 is 11 amino acids long. This chain's CDR3 is CASSRATEAFF. The CDR3 DNA reads TGTGCCAGCAGCCGAGCTACTGAAGCTTTCTTT. Combining the CDR3 with reference TRBV5-6 and TRBJ1-1 gives the whole variable domain DAGVTQSPTHLIKTRGQQVTLRCSPKSGHDTVSWYQQALGQGPQFIFQYYEEEERQRGNFPDRFSGHQFPNYSSELNVNALLLGDSALYLCASSRATEAFFGQGTRLTVV.

A few counts support this clone. The J gene is TRBJ2-7, the V gene TRBV4-2; perhaps TRBD1 as D (7 bases). Germline V lookup: CDR1 LGHNA, CDR2 YNFKEQ. The CDR3 is made up of 14 amino acids. V gave up 2 bases and J gave up 5 bases, with 13 bases separating them. In DNA form, the CDR3 reads TGTGCCAGCAGCCAAATCGCAGGGGGGCACGAGCAGTACTTC. Translating gives CASSQIAGGHEQYF.

V usage is TRBV27 and J usage is TRBJ1-4; D is perhaps TRBD1 (5 bases). CDR1 is MNHEY, CDR2 SMNVEV, per germline (reference sequence). This CDR3 contains 15 residues. V was trimmed by 1 base and J by 6 bases, leaving 12 bases between them. This chain's CDR3 is CASSLFSGRDEKLFF. The CDR3 DNA is TGTGCCAGCAGTTTATTTTCGGGCAGGGATGAAAAACTGTTTTTT.

The chain carries TRBV16 and TRBJ2-1; weak D call: TRBD2 (5 bases). Germline V gene data show CDR1 as KGHSY and CDR2 as FQNENV. The CDR3 contains 13 residues. V was trimmed by 4 bases and J by 4 bases, leaving 8 bases between them. CDR3 DNA sequence: TGTGCCAGCAGCCTAGCGCTATACAATGAGCAGTTCTTC. This encodes CASSLALYNEQFF.

The chain carries TRBV19 and TRBJ1-1; 8 nucleotides agree with TRBD1. V trimming: 5 bases; J trimming: 10 bases; junction bases outside the gene matches: 6. The CDR3 length is 12 residues. Germline V gene sequence: CDR1 LNHDA, CDR2 SQIVND (reference sequence). CDR3 sequence: CASSRDRTVAFF. The CDR3 DNA is TGTGCCAGTAGTCGGGACAGGACCGTAGCTTTCTTT.

As for this clone: This sample includes further DNA sequences coding for the same CDR3. The V call is TRBV7-3, the J call TRBJ1-2; 9 nucleotides match TRBD1. The CDR3 consists of 14 residues. Germline values: CDR1 SGHTA, CDR2 FQGTGA. J was trimmed by 2 bases and V by 2 bases; bases with no gene match: 0. CDR3 nucleotides: TGTGCCAGCAGCTTAGGACAGGGGAACTATGGCTACACCTTC. Translated: CASSLGQGNYGYTF.

The chain has TRBV2 and TRBJ1-1, with D unresolved. The V end lost 2 bases, the J end lost 1 base, and 5 bases lay between the germline ends. CDR1 and CDR2 from the germline V gene are SNHLY and FYNNEI. This CDR3 contains 13 residues. The CDR3 DNA follows: TGTGCCAGCAGTGAACTCGGGAACACTGAAGCTTTCTTT. This encodes CASSELGNTEAFF.

The table lists this clone with a count of one. This chain links TRBV19 with TRBJ1-3; D remains unclear. Germline CDR1 LNHDA, CDR2 SQIVND (reference sequence). V was clipped by 5 bases and J by 6 bases, with 5 bases between them. This CDR3 has 11 residues. The DNA for the CDR3 is TGTGCCAGTAGTGAGCCAAACACCATATATTTT. Residues: CASSEPNTIYF.